These 9 T cell receptor beta chains originate from one sample sequenced in a study of blood T cell repertoires in COVID-19. TCRdb's table, derived via immunoSEQ multiplex PCR, lists solely in-frame clones and lacks some. The sample yields 98,000 or so clones, approximately 80% seen once. The material sequenced was peripheral blood. Source of these receptors: a woman of 80 years or more with active or convalescent COVID-19.

Here the CDR3 DNA reads TGTGCCAGCAGCGGAGGCCTCCTAGAATCTGGAAACACCATATATTTT. This encodes CASSGGLLESGNTIYF. The chain employs TRBV9 and TRBJ1-3; D gene uncertain. V was cut by 3 bases and J by 1 base, with 14 bases left in between. Germline CDR1 and CDR2: SGDLS and YYNGEE. The CDR3 consists of 16 residues.

This chain joins TRBV30 and TRBJ2-2; TRBD2 matches at 12 bases. V lost 0 bases and J lost 6; bases outside the gene matches: 2. The CDR3 spans 15 residues. CDR1 is GTSNPN, CDR2 SVGIG, per germline (reference sequence). CDR3 in amino acids: CAWSVLAGGAGELFF. CDR3 bases: TGTGCCTGGAGTGTACTAGCGGGGGGCGCCGGGGAGCTGTTTTTT.

V gene TRBV28 combines with J gene TRBJ2-7; TRBD1 matches 7 bases. This CDR3 has 12 residues. Losses at the gene ends were 10 bases for V and 4 bases for J; bases not matched to a gene: 7. The V gene's germline CDR1 is MDHEN and CDR2 SYDVKM. The CDR3: CATTGQVYEQYF. The CDR3 DNA is TGTGCCACAACAGGACAGGTATACGAGCAGTACTTC.

The chain carries TRBV9 and TRBJ2-2, with TRBD1 matching over 8 bases. This CDR3 spans 14 amino acids. The J segment lost 5 bases and the V segment lost 3 bases, leaving 3 bases of the junction unmatched. Germline V CDR1 and CDR2: SGDLS, YYNGEE. The CDR3 nucleotides are TGTGCCAGCAGCGCAACAGGGGGTACCGGGGAGCTGTTTTTT. This translates into CASSATGGTGELFF.

This clone has just a few counts. This rearrangement joins TRBV4-1 to TRBJ1-1; D unclear. The CDR3 sequence is 14 residues long. The V and J ends lost 4 bases and 5 bases respectively, with 14 bases between them. Germline V gene sequence: CDR1 MGHRA, CDR2 YSYEKL. The CDR3: CASSPREGGTEAFF. CDR3 DNA: TGCGCCAGCAGCCCCCGGGAGGGAGGTACTGAAGCTTTCTTT.

This clone was recorded only once. The genes are TRBV7-9 and TRBJ1-2, with TRBD1 matching over 7 bases. V gave up 5 bases and J gave up 7 bases; unmatched junction bases: 7. Germline V gene lookup returns CDR1 SEHNR and CDR2 FQNEAQ (reference sequence). The CDR3 runs to 13 residues. CDR3 nucleotide sequence: TGTGCCAGCAGCCGTGACAGGGAAGGTGGCTACACCTTC. As protein: CASSRDREGGYTF.

The chain links TRBV7-2 to TRBJ2-7, with D possibly TRBD1 on 6 matching bases. The CDR3 runs 15 residues. Germline CDR1 SGHTA, CDR2 FQGNSA. V lost 1 base to trimming and J lost 6 bases, with 16 bases between them. The CDR3 here is CASSLGPGAPSEQYF. In nucleotides, the CDR3 is TGTGCCAGCAGCTTAGGTCCAGGGGCGCCTTCCGAGCAGTACTTC. The variable domain in full, with the rest retrieved from reference TRBV7-2 and TRBJ2-7, is GAGVSQSPSNKVTEKGKDVELRCDPISGHTALYWYRQSLGQGLEFLIYFQGNSAPDKSGLPSDRFSAERTGGSVSTLTIQRTQQEDSAVYLCASSLGPGAPSEQYFGPGTRLTVT.

The chain couples TRBV12-3 or TRBV12-4 to TRBJ1-4, with D possibly matching TRBD1 (6 bases). The CDR3 extends over 13 amino acids. V was clipped by 6 bases and J by 8 bases, with 13 bases between them. CDR3 sequence: CASSPGAGEKLFF. CDR3 bases: TGTGCCAGCAGCCCAGGGGCAGGGGAAAAACTGTTTTTT.

The chain uses TRBV6-4 and TRBJ2-7; 7 bases agree with TRBD2. The ends lost 2 bases at V and 2 bases at J; junction bases unmatched: 6. CDR1 is MRHNA, CDR2 SNTAGT, per germline. The CDR3 contains 15 residues. The CDR3 DNA reads as TGTGCCAGCAGTGACACTAGCGTGGGGGCCTACGAGCAGTACTTC. It yields the protein CASSDTSVGAYEQYF.